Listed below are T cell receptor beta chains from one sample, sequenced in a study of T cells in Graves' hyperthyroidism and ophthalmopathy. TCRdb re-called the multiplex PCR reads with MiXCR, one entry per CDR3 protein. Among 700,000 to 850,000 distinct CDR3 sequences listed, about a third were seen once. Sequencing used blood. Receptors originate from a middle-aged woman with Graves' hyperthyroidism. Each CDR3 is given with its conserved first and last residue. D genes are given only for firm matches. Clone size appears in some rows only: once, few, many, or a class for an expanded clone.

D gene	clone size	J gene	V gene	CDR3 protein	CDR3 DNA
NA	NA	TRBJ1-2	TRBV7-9	CASSVEPGYYGYTF	TGTGCCAGCAGCGTTGAACCAGGGTACTATGGCTACACCTTC
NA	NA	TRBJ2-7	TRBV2	CASSSGLPSNEQYF	TGTGCCAGCAGTTCGGGCCTTCCCAGCAACGAGCAGTACTTC
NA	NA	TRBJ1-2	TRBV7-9	CASSLGLEGGYTF	TGTGCCAGCAGCTTAGGGTTGGAGGGTGGCTACACCTTC
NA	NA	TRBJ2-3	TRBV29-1	CSLDSNTDTQYF	TGCAGCTTGGACTCCAACACAGATACGCAGTATTTT
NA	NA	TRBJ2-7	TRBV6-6	CASSSHGGDPYEQYF	TGTGCCAGCAGTTCCCACGGAGGGGACCCCTACGAGCAGTACTTC
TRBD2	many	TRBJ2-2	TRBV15	CATSRLRGLAGNTGELFF	TGTGCCACCAGCAGACTTAGAGGACTAGCGGGGAACACCGGGGAGCTGTTTTTT
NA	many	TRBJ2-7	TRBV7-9	CASTLSGYEQYF	TGTGCCAGCACCCTTTCGGGCTACGAGCAGTACTTC
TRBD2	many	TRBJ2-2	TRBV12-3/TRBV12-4	CASSGLAGGPIGELFF	TGTGCCAGCAGTGGTCTAGCGGGAGGGCCTATCGGGGAGCTGTTTTTT
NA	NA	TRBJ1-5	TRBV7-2	CASTSINSNQPQHF	TGTGCCAGCACATCAATTAATAGCAATCAGCCCCAGCATTTT
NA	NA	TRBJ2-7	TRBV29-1	CSLGMQGEQYF	TGCAGCTTAGGGATGCAGGGCGAGCAGTACTTC
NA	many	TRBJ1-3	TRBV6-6	CASSTEAGNTIYF	TGTGCCAGCAGCACGGAGGCTGGAAACACCATATATTTT
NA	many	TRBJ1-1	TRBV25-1	CASSESGGTKTAEAFF	TGTGCCAGCAGTGAATCCGGGGGAACCAAGACCGCTGAAGCTTTCTTT
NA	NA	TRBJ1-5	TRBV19	CAWREDTNQPQHF	TGTGCCTGGAGGGAAGACACCAATCAGCCCCAGCATTTT
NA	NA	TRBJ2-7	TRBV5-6	CASSPSWRTLYEQYF	TGTGCCAGCAGCCCCTCATGGAGGACATTATACGAGCAGTACTTC
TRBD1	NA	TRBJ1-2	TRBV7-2	CASSLEGQGGEGYTF	TGTGCCAGCAGCTTAGAAGGACAGGGCGGAGAGGGCTACACCTTC
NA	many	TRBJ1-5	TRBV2	CASQVGRVLNQPQHF	TGTGCCAGCCAGGTCGGCAGGGTTCTTAATCAGCCCCAGCATTTT
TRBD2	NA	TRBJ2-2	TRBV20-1	CSAQGLAGGNTGELFF	TGCAGTGCGCAGGGACTAGCGGGGGGTAACACCGGGGAGCTGTTTTTT
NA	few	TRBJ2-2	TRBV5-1	CASSFPTVNTGELFF	TGTGCCAGCAGCTTTCCGACGGTGAACACCGGGGAGCTGTTTTTT
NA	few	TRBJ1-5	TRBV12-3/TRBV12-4	CASSFKGVHSPQHF	TGTGCCAGCAGTTTCAAAGGGGTCCACAGCCCCCAGCATTTT
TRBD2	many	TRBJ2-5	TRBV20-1	CSARTSGGTETQYF	TGCAGTGCTCGGACTAGCGGGGGTACAGAGACCCAGTACTTC
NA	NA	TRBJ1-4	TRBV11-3	CASSPLFGAEHEKLFF	TGTGCCAGCAGCCCACTGTTCGGGGCGGAGCATGAAAAACTGTTTTTT
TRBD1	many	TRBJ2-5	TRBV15	CATSRAGTGSQETQYF	TGTGCCACCAGCAGAGCCGGGACAGGCTCGCAAGAGACCCAGTACTTC
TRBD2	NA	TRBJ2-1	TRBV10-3	CAIRAGTSGILNYNEQFF	TGTGCCATCAGGGCCGGGACTAGCGGGATCTTGAACTACAATGAGCAGTTCTTC
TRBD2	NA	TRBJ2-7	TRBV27	CSSGTYEQYF	TGTAGTAGCGGGACGTACGAGCAGTACTTC
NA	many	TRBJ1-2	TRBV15	CATSRDMSYGYTF	TGTGCCACCAGCAGAGATATGAGCTATGGCTACACCTTC